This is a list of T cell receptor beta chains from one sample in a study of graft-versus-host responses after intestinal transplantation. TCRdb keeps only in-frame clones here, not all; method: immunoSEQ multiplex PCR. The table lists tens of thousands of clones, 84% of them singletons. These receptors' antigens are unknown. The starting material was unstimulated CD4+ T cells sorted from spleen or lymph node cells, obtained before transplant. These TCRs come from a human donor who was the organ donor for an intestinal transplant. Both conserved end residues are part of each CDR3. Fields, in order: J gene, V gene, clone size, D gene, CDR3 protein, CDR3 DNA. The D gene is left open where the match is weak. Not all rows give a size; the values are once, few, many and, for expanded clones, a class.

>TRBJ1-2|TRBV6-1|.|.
CASSTRAHNYGYTF
TGTGCCAGCAGTACGAGGGCCCATAACTATGGCTACACCTTC
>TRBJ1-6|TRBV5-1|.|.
CARVPRSDRFSYNSPLHF
TGCGCCAGAGTACCCCGGAGTGACAGGTTCTCCTATAATTCACCCCTCCACTTT
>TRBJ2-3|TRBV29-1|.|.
CSVDLWHRTDTQYF
TGCAGCGTTGATCTCTGGCACCGCACAGATACGCAGTATTTT
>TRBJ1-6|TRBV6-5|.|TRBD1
CASSYSGQGNSPLHF
TGTGCCAGCAGTTACTCGGGACAGGGTAATTCACCCCTCCACTTT
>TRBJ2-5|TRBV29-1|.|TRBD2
CSVEDPWGGETQYF
TGCAGCGTTGAAGATCCGTGGGGGGGGGAGACCCAGTACTTC
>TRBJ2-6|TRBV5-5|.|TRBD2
CASSGGGGVAGANVLTF
TGTGCCAGCAGCGGTGGGGGGGGTGTAGCTGGGGCCAACGTCCTGACTTTC
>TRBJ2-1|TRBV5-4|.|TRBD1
CASSTRDRGVVEQFF
TGTGCCAGCAGCACCCGGGACAGGGGTGTAGTTGAGCAGTTCTTC
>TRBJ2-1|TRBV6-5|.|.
CASSYVRGIRDEQFF
TGTGCCAGCAGTTACGTGAGGGGGATTAGGGATGAGCAGTTCTTC
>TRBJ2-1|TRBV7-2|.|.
CASSLAGGRYNEQFF
TGTGCCAGCAGCTTAGCGGGGGGTCGGTACAATGAGCAGTTCTTC
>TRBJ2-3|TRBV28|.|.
CASRRDRSVTDTQYF
TGTGCCAGCAGGCGCGACAGGTCCGTAACAGATACGCAGTATTTT
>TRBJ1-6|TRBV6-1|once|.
CASSELLSGVGSPLHF
TGTGCCAGCAGTGAATTATTATCGGGGGTCGGTTCACCCCTCCACTTT
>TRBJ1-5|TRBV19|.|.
CASSQQGPQGNQPQHF
TGTGCCAGTAGTCAGCAGGGACCGCAGGGGAATCAGCCCCAGCATTTT
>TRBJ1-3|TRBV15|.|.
CATSRDPQSGNTIYF
TGTGCCACCAGCAGAGATCCCCAGTCTGGAAACACCATATATTTT
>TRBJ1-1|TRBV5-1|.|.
CASSLTTANTEAFF
TGCGCCAGCAGCTTGACAACAGCGAACACTGAAGCTTTCTTT
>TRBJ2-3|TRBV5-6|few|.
CASSLRETGSTDTQYF
TGTGCCAGCAGCTTGAGGGAGACAGGAAGCACAGATACGCAGTATTTT
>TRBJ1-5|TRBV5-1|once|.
CASSPTPLIANQPQHF
TGCGCCAGCAGCCCCACGCCTCTTATAGCAAATCAGCCCCAGCATTTT
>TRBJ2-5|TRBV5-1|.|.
CASSLRQDHQETQYF
TGCGCCAGCAGCCTCAGACAGGACCACCAAGAGACCCAGTACTTC
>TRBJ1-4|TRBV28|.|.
CASSPRRRATNEKLFF
TGTGCCAGCAGTCCGCGCCGGAGGGCAACTAATGAAAAACTGTTTTTT
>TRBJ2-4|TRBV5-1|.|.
CASSYQGGKNIQYF
TGCGCCAGCAGCTATCAAGGGGGCAAAAACATTCAGTACTTC
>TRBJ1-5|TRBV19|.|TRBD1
CASVSGQGVYSNQPQHF
TGTGCCTCCGTTTCCGGACAGGGGGTTTATAGCAATCAGCCCCAGCATTTT
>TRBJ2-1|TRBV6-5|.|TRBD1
CASSSPGQGDNEQFF
TGTGCCAGCAGTTCCCCGGGACAGGGGGACAATGAGCAGTTCTTC
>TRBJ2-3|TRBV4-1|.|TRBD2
CASSQAGLATDTQYF
TGCGCCAGCAGCCAAGCAGGACTAGCGACAGATACGCAGTATTTT
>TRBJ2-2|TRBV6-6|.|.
CASSYKGVTGELFF
TGTGCCAGCAGTTACAAGGGGGTAACCGGGGAGCTGTTTTTT
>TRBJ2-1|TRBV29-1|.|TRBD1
CSAGTAYNEQFF
TGCAGCGCCGGGACAGCTTACAATGAGCAGTTCTTC
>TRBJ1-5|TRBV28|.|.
CASSRGNGGAQHF
TGTGCCAGCAGTAGGGGAAACGGGGGGGCCCAGCATTTT
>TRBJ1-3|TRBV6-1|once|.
CASSRGPGNTIYF
TGTGCCAGCAGCCGGGGTCCTGGAAACACCATATATTTT
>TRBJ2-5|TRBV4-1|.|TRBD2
CASSQAPPRGSRIRETQYF
TGCGCCAGCAGCCAAGCTCCCCCGCGGGGGAGCCGGATAAGAGAGACCCAGTACTTC
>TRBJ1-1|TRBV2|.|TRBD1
CASRFDRGQNTEAFF
TGTGCCAGCAGATTTGACAGGGGGCAGAACACTGAAGCTTTCTTT
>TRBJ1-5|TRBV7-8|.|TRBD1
CASSTPGQGIIGSNQPQHF
TGTGCCAGCAGCACTCCGGGACAGGGGATTATCGGGAGCAATCAGCCCCAGCATTTT
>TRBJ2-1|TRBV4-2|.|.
CASSQDGREYNEQFF
TGTGCCAGCAGCCAAGATGGCCGGGAATACAATGAGCAGTTCTTC
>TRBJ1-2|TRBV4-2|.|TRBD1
CASSQDRTGIVTF
TGTGCCAGCAGCCAAGATAGGACAGGTATAGTCACCTTC
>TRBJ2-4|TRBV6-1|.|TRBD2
CASSEAASGVTQYF
TGTGCCAGCAGTGAAGCGGCTAGCGGGGTGACGCAGTACTTC
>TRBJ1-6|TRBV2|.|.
CASSEALRTNSPLHF
TGTGCCAGCAGTGAAGCGCTTCGGACAAATTCACCCCTCCACTTT